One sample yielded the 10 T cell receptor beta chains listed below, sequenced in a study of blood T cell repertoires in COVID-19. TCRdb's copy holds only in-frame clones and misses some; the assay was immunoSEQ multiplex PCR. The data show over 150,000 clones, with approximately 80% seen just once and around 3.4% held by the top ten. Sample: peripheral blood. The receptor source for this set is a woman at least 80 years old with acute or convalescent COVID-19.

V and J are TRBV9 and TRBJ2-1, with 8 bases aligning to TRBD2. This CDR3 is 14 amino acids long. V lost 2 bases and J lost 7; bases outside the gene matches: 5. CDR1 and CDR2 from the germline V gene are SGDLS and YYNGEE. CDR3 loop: CASSVSGSWNEQFF. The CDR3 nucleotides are TGTGCCAGCAGCGTGAGCGGGAGTTGGAATGAGCAGTTCTTC.

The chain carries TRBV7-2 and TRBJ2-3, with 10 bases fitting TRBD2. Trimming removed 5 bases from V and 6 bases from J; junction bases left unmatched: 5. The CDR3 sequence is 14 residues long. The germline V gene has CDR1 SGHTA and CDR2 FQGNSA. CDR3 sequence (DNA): TGTGCCAGCAGCCCCGGACTAGCGGAGGATACGCAGTATTTT. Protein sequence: CASSPGLAEDTQYF.

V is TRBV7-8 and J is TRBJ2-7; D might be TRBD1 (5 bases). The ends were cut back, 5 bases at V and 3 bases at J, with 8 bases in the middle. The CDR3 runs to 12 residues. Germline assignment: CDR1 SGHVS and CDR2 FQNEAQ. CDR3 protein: CASSPRDYEQYF. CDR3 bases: TGTGCCAGCAGCCCCAGGGACTACGAGCAGTACTTC. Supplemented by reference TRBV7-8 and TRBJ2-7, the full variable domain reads GAGVSQSPRYKVAKRGQDVALRCDPISGHVSLFWYQQALGQGPEFLTYFQNEAQLDKSGLPSDRFFAERPEGSVSTLKIQRTQQEDSAVYLCASSPRDYEQYFGPGTRLTVT.

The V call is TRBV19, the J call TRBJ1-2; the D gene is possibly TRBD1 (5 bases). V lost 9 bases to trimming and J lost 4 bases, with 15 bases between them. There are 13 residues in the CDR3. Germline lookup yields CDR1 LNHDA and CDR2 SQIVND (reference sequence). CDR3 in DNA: TGTGCCAGCGCCGAGGGGAGGACCTATGGCTACACCTTC. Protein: CASAEGRTYGYTF.

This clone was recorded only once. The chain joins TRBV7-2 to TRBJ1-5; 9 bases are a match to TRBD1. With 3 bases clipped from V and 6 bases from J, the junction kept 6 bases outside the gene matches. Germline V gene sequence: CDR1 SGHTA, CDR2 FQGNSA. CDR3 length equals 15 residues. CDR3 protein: CASSLVGGQGQPQHF. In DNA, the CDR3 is TGTGCCAGCAGCTTGGTGGGGGGACAGGGTCAGCCCCAGCATTTT. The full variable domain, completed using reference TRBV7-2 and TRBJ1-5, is GAGVSQSPSNKVTEKGKDVELRCDPISGHTALYWYRQSLGQGLEFLIYFQGNSAPDKSGLPSDRFSAERTGGSVSTLTIQRTQQEDSAVYLCASSLVGGQGQPQHFGDGTRLSIL.

This chain's CDR3 is CASSQAGGFETQYF. Here the CDR3 DNA reads TGTGCCAGCAGCCAAGCGGGAGGGTTTGAGACCCAGTACTTC. This chain joins TRBV28 and TRBJ2-5, with 10 nucleotides matching TRBD2. V shed 6 bases and J 5 bases; nucleotides not matched to a gene: 6. The CDR3 is made up of 14 amino acids. CDR1 and CDR2 from the germline V gene are MDHEN and SYDVKM.

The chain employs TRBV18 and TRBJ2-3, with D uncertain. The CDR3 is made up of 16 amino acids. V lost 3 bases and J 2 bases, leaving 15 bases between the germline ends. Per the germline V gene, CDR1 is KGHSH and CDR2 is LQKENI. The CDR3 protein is CASSPNQATDTDTQYF. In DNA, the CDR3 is TGTGCCAGCTCACCTAATCAGGCCACCGACACAGATACGCAGTATTTT.

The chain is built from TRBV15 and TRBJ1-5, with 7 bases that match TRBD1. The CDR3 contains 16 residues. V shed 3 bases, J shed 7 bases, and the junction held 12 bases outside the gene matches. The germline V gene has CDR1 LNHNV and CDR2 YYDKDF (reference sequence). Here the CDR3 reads CATSRGGYRGEQPQHF. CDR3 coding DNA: TGTGCCACCAGCAGGGGAGGTTACAGGGGTGAACAGCCCCAGCATTTT.

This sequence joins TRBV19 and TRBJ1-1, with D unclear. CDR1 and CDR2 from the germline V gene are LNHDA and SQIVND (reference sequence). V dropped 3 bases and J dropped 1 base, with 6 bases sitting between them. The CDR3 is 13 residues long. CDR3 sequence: CASSMYGNTEAFF. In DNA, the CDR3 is TGTGCCAGTAGTATGTACGGGAACACTGAAGCTTTCTTT.

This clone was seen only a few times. CDR3 region: CASSPGTEKANQPQHF. The CDR3 nucleotides read TGTGCCAGCTCACCCGGGACAGAAAAGGCGAATCAGCCCCAGCATTTT. The J gene is TRBJ1-5, the V gene TRBV18; 7 positions agree with TRBD1. This CDR3 is 16 amino acids long. The trim removed 3 bases at V and 4 bases at J, leaving 9 bases unmatched. Germline-derived CDR1 and CDR2 are KGHSH and LQKENI.